The present TCR beta chain was sequenced within a study of neurological immune-mediated disorders. There are many counts of this clonotype. What it binds is not known. The cDNA was synthesized by means of template-switch 5'RACE, which was carried out with 10-nucleotide random UMIs. Over 160 million TCR-beta sequences from 15-18 subjects were obtained in each sequencing run. A single record per CDR3 protein comes from TCRdb applying MiXCR to the 5' RACE reads. The sample consists of about 95,000 distinct CDR3 sequences, 3.5% of them appearing once. Study results and limitations: The highest TCR clonal expansion occurred in HTLV-1-associated myelopathy; multiple sclerosis fell below healthy controls.

The germline CDR1 and CDR2 sequences are MGHDK and SYGVNS. This CDR3 contains 14 residues. With 4 bases removed from V and 11 bases from J, the gap between germline ends came to 15 bases. Material for sequencing was PBMCs. This chain links TRBV25-1 with TRBJ1-6; D uncertain. The receptor comes from a young woman with multiple sclerosis. CDR3: CASSGGEDMAPLHF. The CDR3 DNA reads TGTGCCAGCAGTGGTGGCGAGGATATGGCACCCCTCCACTTT.